These T cell receptor beta chains were read from a single sample in a study of cytomegalovirus exposure and HLA in healthy donors. The assay was immunoSEQ multiplex PCR, and TCRdb's table has in-frame clones only and misses some. The data contain around 150,000 clones, 73% of them singletons. The sequencing input was PBMCs. Source of these receptors: a human donor in good health. CDR3s include the opening cysteine and the closing phenylalanine or tryptophan. D genes are given only for firm matches. Not all rows give a size; the values are once, few, many and, for expanded clones, a class.

d_call,v_call,j_call,cdr3_length,clone_size,cdr3_aa,cdr3_nt
TRBD1,TRBV2,TRBJ2-3,15,NA,CASSALTGGTDTQYF,TGTGCCAGCAGTGCGTTGACAGGGGGCACAGATACGCAGTATTTT
TRBD2,TRBV5-1,TRBJ2-5,13,NA,CASKLAGMETQYF,TGCGCCAGCAAACTAGCGGGAATGGAGACCCAGTACTTC
NA,TRBV2,TRBJ1-1,11,NA,CASRTRKSAFF,TGTGCCAGCAGGACGAGGAAATCAGCTTTCTTT
TRBD2,TRBV30,TRBJ2-3,11,NA,CACLGGDTQYF,TGTGCCTGCTTGGGGGGGGATACGCAGTATTTT
TRBD1,TRBV25-1,TRBJ1-1,13,NA,CASGHQGGTEAFF,TGTGCCAGCGGTCATCAGGGGGGCACTGAAGCTTTCTTT
TRBD1,TRBV5-1,TRBJ2-1,14,NA,CASSFWDSNNEQFF,TGCGCCAGCAGCTTTTGGGACAGTAACAATGAGCAGTTCTTC
NA,TRBV28,TRBJ2-6,16,NA,CASSPDRPGWANVLTF,TGTGCCAGCAGCCCCGACAGACCTGGGTGGGCCAACGTCCTGACTTTC
TRBD1,TRBV7-9,TRBJ1-1,15,NA,CASSLRGDRGTEAFF,TGTGCCAGCAGCTTAAGGGGGGACAGGGGCACTGAAGCTTTCTTT
TRBD2,TRBV7-6,TRBJ2-1,17,NA,CASSLEVSGSSYNEQFF,TGTGCCAGCAGCTTAGAAGTTAGCGGGAGCTCCTACAATGAGCAGTTCTTC
NA,TRBV4-2,TRBJ1-3,14,NA,CASSTRDNGNTIYF,TGTGCCAGCAGCACCCGGGACAATGGAAACACCATATATTTT
NA,TRBV2,TRBJ2-7,15,few,CASSESRSGWDEQYF,TGTGCCAGCAGTGAAAGTCGGTCAGGGTGGGACGAGCAGTACTTC
TRBD1,TRBV10-3,TRBJ1-1,14,NA,CAINRGDMNTEAFF,TGTGCCATCAACAGGGGTGACATGAACACTGAAGCTTTCTTT
NA,TRBV7-2,TRBJ1-5,15,NA,CASSFLGGGAQPQHF,TGTGCCAGCAGCTTCCTGGGAGGGGGGGCTCAGCCCCAGCATTTT
NA,TRBV7-9,TRBJ1-1,14,once,CASSLDQGLQEAFF,TGTGCCAGCAGCTTAGATCAGGGGTTACAGGAAGCTTTCTTT
NA,TRBV7-8,TRBJ2-2,16,NA,CASSLPQGNPLGWLFF,TGTGCCAGCAGCCTCCCACAAGGAAATCCACTAGGGTGGCTGTTTTTT
TRBD1,TRBV2,TRBJ1-1,17,NA,CASSKGQGIRLGTEAFF,TGTGCCAGCAGTAAGGGACAGGGTATAAGGCTGGGCACTGAAGCTTTCTTT
TRBD2,TRBV7-2,TRBJ2-5,18,NA,CASSLELAGTPYQETQYF,TGTGCCAGCAGCTTAGAGTTAGCGGGGACCCCTTACCAAGAGACCCAGTACTTC
TRBD1,TRBV28,TRBJ2-5,16,NA,CASSLPGTGSGETQYF,TGTGCCAGCAGTTTACCCGGGACAGGGAGTGGGGAGACCCAGTACTTC
NA,TRBV10-3,TRBJ2-3,17,few,CAISESWATPSTDTQYF,TGTGCCATCAGTGAGTCGTGGGCTACACCTAGCACAGATACGCAGTATTTT
NA,TRBV29-1,TRBJ1-3,13,NA,CSAQTGSGNTIYF,TGCAGCGCCCAGACAGGCTCTGGAAACACCATATATTTT
NA,TRBV27,TRBJ2-7,14,NA,CASSLSGGAGEQYF,TGTGCCAGCAGTTTATCGGGCGGGGCGGGCGAGCAGTACTTC
TRBD1,TRBV18,TRBJ1-1,14,NA,CASSPRQGRTEAFF,TGTGCCAGCTCACCTAGACAGGGGAGAACTGAAGCTTTCTTT
NA,TRBV30,TRBJ1-2,12,NA,CAWSPQDYGYTF,TGTGCCTGGAGTCCCCAGGACTATGGCTACACCTTC
TRBD1,TRBV28,TRBJ2-3,17,NA,CASTHLTRDRDTDTQYF,TGTGCCAGCACCCACCTCACCCGGGACAGGGACACAGATACGCAGTATTTT
TRBD2,TRBV6-5,TRBJ2-3,14,few,CASSYRLAGNTQYF,TGTGCCAGCAGTTACAGGCTAGCGGGAAATACGCAGTATTTT
NA,TRBV6-1,TRBJ2-7,16,NA,CASSEALRQETYEQYF,TGTGCCAGCAGTGAAGCGCTTCGACAGGAAACCTACGAGCAGTACTTC
NA,TRBV10-3,TRBJ1-2,15,NA,CAISESGRGDYGYTF,TGTGCCATCAGTGAGTCGGGGAGGGGTGACTATGGCTACACCTTC
TRBD1,TRBV15,TRBJ1-3,17,NA,CATSRVGQLRSGNTIYF,TGTGCCACCAGCAGAGTGGGACAGCTCCGCTCTGGAAACACCATATATTTT
TRBD2,TRBV6-4,TRBJ2-5,16,NA,CASSWGRGDPQETQYF,TGTGCCAGCAGTTGGGGGCGGGGGGACCCCCAAGAGACCCAGTACTTC
TRBD2,TRBV19,TRBJ2-1,16,NA,CASSPLGGRVYNEQFF,TGTGCCAGTAGTCCCCTTGGCGGGAGAGTCTACAATGAGCAGTTCTTC
TRBD2,TRBV5-1,TRBJ2-7,15,NA,CASSFLAGGLDEQYF,TGCGCCAGCAGCTTTCTAGCGGGAGGTTTGGACGAGCAGTACTTC
NA,TRBV7-3,TRBJ1-4,15,NA,CASSHNPGRNGKLFF,TGTGCCAGCAGCCATAACCCAGGGAGGAATGGAAAACTGTTTTTT
NA,TRBV18,TRBJ2-1,13,NA,CASSPPTYNEQFF,TGTGCCAGCTCACCACCTACCTACAATGAGCAGTTCTTC
NA,TRBV5-1,TRBJ1-1,13,NA,CASSGGGITEAFF,TGCGCCAGCAGCGGCGGGGGGATAACTGAAGCTTTCTTT
TRBD2,TRBV2,TRBJ2-5,15,NA,CASSVGLRRGETQYF,TGTGCCAGCAGTGTCGGACTCCGGCGGGGGGAGACCCAGTACTTC
NA,TRBV7-7,TRBJ2-2,14,NA,CASSQSRGAGELFF,TGTGCTAGCAGCCAAAGCAGGGGGGCCGGGGAGCTGTTTTTT
TRBD1,TRBV15,TRBJ1-1,15,NA,CATSRDTGGGTEAFF,TGTGCCACCAGCAGAGATACAGGGGGCGGCACTGAAGCTTTCTTT
TRBD2,TRBV30,TRBJ2-1,19,NA,CAWSLTHETLAGPYNEQFF,TGTGCCTGGAGTCTCACCCACGAGACACTAGCGGGGCCCTACAATGAGCAGTTCTTC
TRBD2,TRBV9,TRBJ2-3,18,once,CASSVGGGTSGGTDTQYF,TGTGCCAGCAGCGTAGGAGGAGGGACTAGCGGGGGCACAGATACGCAGTATTTT
NA,TRBV2,TRBJ1-5,15,NA,CASRRGMSGNQPQHF,TGTGCCAGCAGACGGGGGATGAGTGGCAATCAGCCCCAGCATTTT
NA,TRBV9,TRBJ2-1,15,NA,CASSSRQSSYNEQFF,TGTGCCAGCAGCTCTAGACAGAGCTCCTACAATGAGCAGTTCTTC
NA,TRBV7-2,TRBJ1-6,15,NA,CASSLRGLRDSPLHF,TGTGCCAGCAGCTTGCGGGGTCTGCGGGATTCACCCCTCCACTTT
TRBD2,TRBV6-4,TRBJ2-3,14,few,CASSPSGDYDTQYF,TGTGCCAGCAGTCCTAGCGGGGACTATGATACGCAGTATTTT
TRBD2,TRBV28,TRBJ2-2,17,NA,CASSSYTGGKGSGELFF,TGTGCCAGCAGTAGCTACACGGGGGGGAAGGGGTCCGGGGAGCTGTTTTTT
TRBD2,TRBV19,TRBJ2-1,15,NA,CASNPTGLASNEQFF,TGTGCCAGTAACCCAACGGGACTAGCGTCCAATGAGCAGTTCTTC
NA,TRBV5-8,TRBJ1-3,13,once,CASSLSGANTIYF,TGTGCCAGCAGCTTGTCAGGGGCAAACACCATATATTTT
NA,TRBV2,TRBJ2-1,19,NA,CASSIRDNTGQWMGNEQFF,TGTGCCAGCAGCATTCGAGACAATACAGGTCAATGGATGGGTAATGAGCAGTTCTTC
NA,TRBV6-1,TRBJ2-5,14,few,CASTPTSVMETQYF,TGTGCCAGCACCCCGACTAGTGTGATGGAGACCCAGTACTTC
TRBD1,TRBV5-1,TRBJ1-2,12,NA,CASSAGQSGHTF,TGCGCCAGCAGCGCGGGACAGAGCGGTCACACCTTC
TRBD2,TRBV10-3,TRBJ2-1,15,NA,CAIRLSSGRNNEQFF,TGTGCCATCAGACTTTCTAGCGGGAGGAACAATGAGCAGTTCTTC
TRBD2,TRBV5-1,TRBJ2-1,12,NA,CASSLEREEQFF,TGCGCCAGCAGCTTGGAGCGGGAGGAGCAGTTCTTC
NA,TRBV19,TRBJ1-2,14,NA,CASSIVGASDGYTF,TGTGCCAGTAGTATAGTGGGGGCGTCCGATGGCTACACCTTC
TRBD1,TRBV6-5,TRBJ1-1,15,once,CASSASRTGAPKAFF,TGTGCCAGCAGTGCATCGAGGACAGGGGCCCCAAAGGCTTTCTTT
NA,TRBV18,TRBJ1-2,14,NA,CASSLSRDDYGYTF,TGTGCCAGCTCACTATCCAGGGATGACTATGGCTACACCTTC
TRBD1,TRBV4-1,TRBJ1-5,15,NA,CASSLGDRSNQPQHF,TGCGCCAGCAGCCTCGGGGACAGGTCGAATCAGCCCCAGCATTTT
NA,TRBV12-1,TRBJ1-5,16,NA,CASSFATGERNQPQHF,TGTGCCAGCAGCTTTGCGACAGGGGAGAGGAATCAGCCCCAGCATTTT
NA,TRBV6-6,TRBJ1-1,14,few,CASSYRPGDTEAFF,TGTGCCAGCAGTTATCGTCCGGGGGACACTGAAGCTTTCTTT